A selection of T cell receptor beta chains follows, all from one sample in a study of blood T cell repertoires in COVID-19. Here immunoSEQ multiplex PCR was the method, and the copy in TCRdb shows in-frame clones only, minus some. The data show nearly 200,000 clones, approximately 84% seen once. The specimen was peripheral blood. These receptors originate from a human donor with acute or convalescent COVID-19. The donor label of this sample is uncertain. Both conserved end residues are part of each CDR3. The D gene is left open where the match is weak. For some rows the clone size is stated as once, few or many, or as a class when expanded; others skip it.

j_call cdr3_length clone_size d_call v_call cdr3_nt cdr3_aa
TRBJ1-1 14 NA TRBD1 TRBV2 TGTGCCAGCACAGGACAGGTTGCGACTGTGGGAGCTTTCTTT CASTGQVATVGAFF
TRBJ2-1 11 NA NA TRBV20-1 TGCAGTGCTTCGGGAGTTAGTGAGCAGTTCTTC CSASGVSEQFF
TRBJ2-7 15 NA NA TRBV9 TGTGCCAGCAGCGCCCGTAGCGGAAGACCCTACGAGCAGTACTTC CASSARSGRPYEQYF
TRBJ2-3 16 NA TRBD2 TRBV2 TGTGCCAGCAGACGGGGGGTATCCCCCGGGGCAGATACGCAGTATTTT CASRRGVSPGADTQYF
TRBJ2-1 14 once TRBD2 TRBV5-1 TGCGCCAGCACCGGATTAGCGGGAGAACATGAGCAGTTCTTC CASTGLAGEHEQFF
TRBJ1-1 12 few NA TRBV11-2 TGTGCCAGCAGCTTTATGAACACTGAAGCTTTCTTT CASSFMNTEAFF
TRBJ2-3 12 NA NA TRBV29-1 TGCAGCGTTGTCGGGAGCACAGATACGCAGTATTTT CSVVGSTDTQYF
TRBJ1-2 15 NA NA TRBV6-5 TGTGCCAGCAGTTACTCCCCGACATGGGAGTATGGCTACACCTTC CASSYSPTWEYGYTF
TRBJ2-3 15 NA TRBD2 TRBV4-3 TGCGCCAGCAGCTGGGTTAGCGGGACCGGGGGTACGCAGTATTTT CASSWVSGTGGTQYF
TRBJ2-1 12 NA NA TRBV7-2 TGTGCCAGCAGCCGTAGCGGTCCTGAGCAGTTCTTC CASSRSGPEQFF
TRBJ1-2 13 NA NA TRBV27 TGTGCCAGCAGCCCCAGGAATAACTATGGCTACACCTTC CASSPRNNYGYTF
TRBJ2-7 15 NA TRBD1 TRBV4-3 TGCGCCAGCAGCCAAGATGTACAGGGGGTCTACGAGCAGTACTTC CASSQDVQGVYEQYF
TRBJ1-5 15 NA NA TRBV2 TGTGCCAGCAAACTGGACACAAATAGCAATCAGCCCCAGCATTTT CASKLDTNSNQPQHF
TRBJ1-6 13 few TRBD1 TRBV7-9 TGTGCCAGCGAAGGACAGGGAGGTTCACCCCTCCACTTT CASEGQGGSPLHF
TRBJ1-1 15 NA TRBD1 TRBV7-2 TGTGCCAGCAGCCCCCGACCGGGACAGGGTCCTGAAGCTTTCTTT CASSPRPGQGPEAFF
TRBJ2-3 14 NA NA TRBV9 TGTGCCACCAACGAAGGCCAACTAGGAGATACGCAGTATTTT CATNEGQLGDTQYF
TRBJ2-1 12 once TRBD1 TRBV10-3 TGTGCCATCAGCGATCCGGGACAGGAGCAGTTCTTC CAISDPGQEQFF
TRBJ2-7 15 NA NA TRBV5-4 TGTGCCAGCAGTCCTAGGGGACAATTTACCTACGAGCAGTACTTC CASSPRGQFTYEQYF
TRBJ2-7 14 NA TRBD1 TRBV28 TGTGCCAGCAGCCCGACCGGGACAGGGTTTCGGCAGTACTTC CASSPTGTGFRQYF
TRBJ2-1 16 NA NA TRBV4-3 TGCGCCAGCGGTGACGGGAATAAATTCTCCTACAATGAGCAGTTCTTC CASGDGNKFSYNEQFF
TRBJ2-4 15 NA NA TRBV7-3 TGTGCCAGCAGCTTAACGGGAGGCCAGAAAAACATTCAGTACTTC CASSLTGGQKNIQYF
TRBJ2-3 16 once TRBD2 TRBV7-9 TGTGCCAGCAGCTTAGGGCTAGCGGCTACCACAGATACGCAGTATTTT CASSLGLAATTDTQYF
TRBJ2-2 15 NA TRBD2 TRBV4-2 TGTGCCAGCAGCCAACTAGCGGCGAACACCGGGGAGCTGTTTTTT CASSQLAANTGELFF
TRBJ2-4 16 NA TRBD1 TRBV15 TGTGCCACCAGCAGAGATGGGACAGGGCCCAAAAACATTCAGTACTTC CATSRDGTGPKNIQYF
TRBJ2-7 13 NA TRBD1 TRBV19 TGTGCCAGTAGTAGAGGGACAGAGTACGAGCAGTACTTC CASSRGTEYEQYF
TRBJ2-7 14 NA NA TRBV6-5 TGTGCCAGCAGTTACGGGCGTGGCCTCTACGAGCAGTACTTC CASSYGRGLYEQYF
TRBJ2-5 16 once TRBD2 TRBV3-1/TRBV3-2 TGTGCCAGCAGCCAACGGACTAGCGGAGGACAAGAGACCCAGTACTTC CASSQRTSGGQETQYF
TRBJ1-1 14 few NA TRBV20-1 TGCAGTGCTAGTACAGAGCGGTGGGACACTGAAGCTTTCTTT CSASTERWDTEAFF
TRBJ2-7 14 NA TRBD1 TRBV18 TGTGCCAGCTCGTTACGGACAGGTTCCTACGAGCAGTACTTC CASSLRTGSYEQYF
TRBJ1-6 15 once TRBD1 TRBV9 TGTGCCAGCAGCGCACAGGGGGCGCAACGGTCACCCCTCCACTTT CASSAQGAQRSPLHF
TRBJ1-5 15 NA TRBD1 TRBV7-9 TGTGCCAGCAGCTTAGGACAGGGTGGAGCTCAGCCCCAGCATTTT CASSLGQGGAQPQHF
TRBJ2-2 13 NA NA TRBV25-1 TGTGCCAGCAGTAACTACCGTACCGGGGAGCTGTTTTTT CASSNYRTGELFF
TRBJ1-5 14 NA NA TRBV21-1 TGTGCCAGCAGCAAAGCGAGGGTTGGTCAGCCCCAGCATTTT CASSKARVGQPQHF
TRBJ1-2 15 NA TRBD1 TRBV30 TGTGCCTGGAGTTTGAGGGCAGGGGGAGGCGATGGCTACACCTTC CAWSLRAGGGDGYTF
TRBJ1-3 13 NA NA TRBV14 TGTGCCAGCAGCCCCGGCGGGGGAAACACCATATATTTT CASSPGGGNTIYF
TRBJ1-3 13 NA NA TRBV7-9 TGTGCCAGCATTATGGCCTCTGGAAACACCATATATTTT CASIMASGNTIYF
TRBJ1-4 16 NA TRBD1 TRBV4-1 TGCGCCAGCAGCCCCGGACAGGGGGCAACTAATGAAAAACTGTTTTTT CASSPGQGATNEKLFF
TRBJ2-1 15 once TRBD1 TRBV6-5 TGTGCCAGCAGCCGGGGACAGGGGGCCCTCAATGAGCAGTTCTTC CASSRGQGALNEQFF
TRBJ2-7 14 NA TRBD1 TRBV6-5 TGTGCCAGCAGTACCGGGACAGGGGGACGGGAGCAGTACTTC CASSTGTGGREQYF
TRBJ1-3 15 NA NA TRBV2 TGTGCCAGCAGGGAGGGACGGTCAGGTGGAAACACCATATATTTT CASREGRSGGNTIYF
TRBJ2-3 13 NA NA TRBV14 TGTGCCAGCAGCCAAAGCAGCACAGATACGCAGTATTTT CASSQSSTDTQYF
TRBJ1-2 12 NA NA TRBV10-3 TGTGCCATCAGTGAGCAGGTAGTTGGCTACACCTTC CAISEQVVGYTF
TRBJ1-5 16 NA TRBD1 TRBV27 TGTGCCAGCAGTCCTTCGACAGGGGGCTTTAATCAGCCCCAGCATTTT CASSPSTGGFNQPQHF
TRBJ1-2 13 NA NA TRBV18 TGTGCCAGCTCACCTGGGGCCCGTGGGGGCTACACCTTC CASSPGARGGYTF
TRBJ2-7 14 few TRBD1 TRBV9 TGTGCCAGCAGCCTCATCGGACAGGGGGGCGAGCAGTACTTC CASSLIGQGGEQYF
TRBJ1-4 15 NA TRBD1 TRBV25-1 TGTGCCAGCAGTGAACCGGGACAGGGGGTTGAAAAACTGTTTTTT CASSEPGQGVEKLFF